One sample yielded the 10 T cell receptor beta chains listed below, sequenced in a study of blood T cell repertoires in COVID-19. TCRdb's table, derived via immunoSEQ multiplex PCR, lists solely in-frame clones and lacks some. Of 150,000 to 200,000 clones listed, 75% to 90% are singletons. Material for sequencing was PBMCs or T cells enriched from blood (not recorded which). All receptors derive from a woman in her forties or fifties who had recovered from COVID-19.

The gene calls are TRBV29-1 and TRBJ2-3; D is unresolved. The germline V gene encodes CDR1 SQVTM and CDR2 ANQGSEA. The ends were cut back, 8 bases at V and 0 bases at J, with 3 bases in the middle. The CDR3 contains 10 residues. The chain's CDR3 is CSSSTDTQYF. The DNA of the CDR3 is TGCAGCTCGAGCACAGATACGCAGTATTTT.

CDR3 bases: TGTGCCAGCAGTGACTTTCCGACAGGGGCGGATAATGAGCAGTTCTTC. Its protein product is CASSDFPTGADNEQFF. The chain employs TRBV6-4 and TRBJ2-1; TRBD1 matches 8 bases. With 1 base clipped from V and 7 bases from J, the junction kept 9 bases outside the gene matches. This CDR3 spans 16 amino acids. Germline V lookup: CDR1 MRHNA, CDR2 SNTAGT.

This rearrangement joins TRBV18 to TRBJ1-3; D might be TRBD1 (6 bases). CDR1 KGHSH and CDR2 LQKENI come from the germline V gene. The ends were cut back, 2 bases at V and 1 base at J, with 15 bases in the middle. CDR3 length: 17 residues. In nucleotides, the CDR3 is TGTGCCAGCTCACCAGACAGGCGAACACCTTCTGGAAACACCATATATTTT. Its protein product is CASSPDRRTPSGNTIYF.

The J gene is TRBJ2-2, the V gene TRBV5-4; 12 nucleotides align to TRBD1. V was pared by 5 bases and J by 7 bases, with 6 bases of the junction left unmatched. The CDR3 sequence is 15 residues long. Germline V CDR1 and CDR2: SGHNT, YYREEE (reference sequence). The DNA for the CDR3 is TGTGCCAGCAGTCGGGACAGGGGGCAGGGCGGGGAGCTGTTTTTT. Translation gives CASSRDRGQGGELFF. The whole variable domain, remainder taken from reference TRBV5-4 and TRBJ2-2, is ETGVTQSPTHLIKTRGQQVTLRCSSQSGHNTVSWYQQALGQGPQFIFQYYREEENGRGNFPPRFSGLQFPNYSSELNVNALELDDSALYLCASSRDRGQGGELFFGEGSRLTVL.

This clone has just a few counts. The V call is TRBV10-3, the J call TRBJ1-1; D possibly corresponds to TRBD1 (5 bases). The V and J ends lost 0 bases and 1 base respectively, with 12 bases between them. This CDR3 is 16 amino acids long. Germline V gene lookup returns CDR1 ENHRY and CDR2 SYGVKD. In nucleotides, the CDR3 is TGTGCCATCAGTGAGTCCGCAACAAGGGGGAACACTGAAGCTTTCTTT. Translation: CAISESATRGNTEAFF.

V gene TRBV18 combines with J gene TRBJ2-5; possibly TRBD2 for D (6 bases). CDR3 length equals 13 residues. The ends were cut back, 3 bases at V and 4 bases at J, with 9 bases in the middle. Germline V gives CDR1 KGHSH, CDR2 LQKENI. In DNA form, the CDR3 reads TGTGCCAGCTCACCGGGGGGTGTAGAGACCCAGTACTTC. It is translated as CASSPGGVETQYF.

The rearrangement links TRBV27 to TRBJ1-5; perhaps TRBD1 as D (6 bases). CDR1 MNHEY and CDR2 SMNVEV come from the germline V gene (reference sequence). The CDR3 totals 14 residues. V lost 6 bases to trimming and J lost 0 bases, with 9 bases between them. CDR3 coding DNA: TGTGCCAGCAGGGACAGCATTAGCAATCAGCCCCAGCATTTT. It specifies CASRDSISNQPQHF.

The V call is TRBV6-5, the J call TRBJ2-2; D is perhaps TRBD1 (6 bases). CDR3 length: 15 amino acids. The V gene lost 6 bases and the J gene lost 1 base, with 12 bases spanning the gap. Germline assignment: CDR1 MNHEY and CDR2 SVGAGI. CDR3 DNA sequence: TGTGCCAGCAGAACAGGCAGGGGGAACACCGGGGAGCTGTTTTTT. It encodes CASRTGRGNTGELFF.

The V and J genes are TRBV7-9 and TRBJ1-2; TRBD1 is a possible D gene (6 bases). CDR3 length: 14 residues. Trimming removed 6 bases from V and 4 bases from J, with 15 bases in between. Per germline, CDR1 SEHNR and CDR2 FQNEAQ (reference sequence). Here the CDR3 DNA reads TGTGCCAGCAGACTGAGGACAGAAAGCTATGGCTACACCTTC. The encoded protein is CASRLRTESYGYTF.

Turning to this clone: Mismatch with germline at one junction end may stem from a read error. This chain uses TRBV7-7 with TRBJ2-5; 9 bases align to TRBD2. The CDR3 contains 15 residues. From germline, CDR1 is SSHAT and CDR2 FNYEAQ (reference sequence). CDR3 protein: CASSWGGGGQETQYF. Written as DNA, the CDR3 is TGTGCTAGCAGCTGGGGCGGGGGGGGTCAAGAGACCCAGTACTTC.